A selection of T cell receptor beta chains follows, all from one sample in a study of cytomegalovirus exposure and HLA in healthy donors. Using immunoSEQ multiplex PCR, the repertoire was profiled, and TCRdb retains in-frame clones only, with some absent. The top ten clones hold 2% to 2.5% of a sample with 100,000 to 150,000 clones, 55% to 80% of them seen once. The sequenced sample consisted of PBMCs. These receptors were collected from a woman between 35 and 50 years old in good health and CMV-seronegative. The CDR3 runs from the conserved cysteine through the conserved F or W. The order of the fields is J gene, D gene, V gene, clone size, CDR3 DNA, CDR3 protein. The D gene is left open where the match is weak. Size tells how often a clone was seen (once, few, many) or the class of an expanded clone, and some rows leave it out.

j_call: TRBJ1-1; d_call: TRBD1; v_call: TRBV19; clone_size: -; cdr3_nt: TGTGCCAGTAGAGGGACAGGGGATCCCTCTAGGGATTTCTTT; cdr3_aa: CASRGTGDPSRDFF
j_call: TRBJ1-5; d_call: -; v_call: TRBV6-5; clone_size: -; cdr3_nt: TGTGCCAGCAGTTACTCAGAGAACCAGCCCCAGCATTTT; cdr3_aa: CASSYSENQPQHF
j_call: TRBJ2-1; d_call: TRBD2; v_call: TRBV27; clone_size: -; cdr3_nt: TGTGCCAGCACTGGGACTAGCGGGGGCTACTACAATGAGCAGTTCTTC; cdr3_aa: CASTGTSGGYYNEQFF
j_call: TRBJ1-2; d_call: TRBD1; v_call: TRBV29-1; clone_size: few; cdr3_nt: TGCAGCGCCCGACAGGGGATTAACTATGGCTACACCTTC; cdr3_aa: CSARQGINYGYTF
j_call: TRBJ1-3; d_call: -; v_call: TRBV6-5; clone_size: -; cdr3_nt: TGTGCCAGCAGTAAAGGGGGGGTTGATGGAAACACCATATATTTT; cdr3_aa: CASSKGGVDGNTIYF
j_call: TRBJ1-1; d_call: TRBD1; v_call: TRBV9; clone_size: -; cdr3_nt: TGTGCCAGCAGCGTAGGGGGGACAGGGACTGAAGCTTTCTTT; cdr3_aa: CASSVGGTGTEAFF
j_call: TRBJ2-3; d_call: -; v_call: TRBV15; clone_size: few; cdr3_nt: TGTGCCACCAGCAACCGACAGACAGATACGCAGTATTTT; cdr3_aa: CATSNRQTDTQYF
j_call: TRBJ2-1; d_call: -; v_call: TRBV18; clone_size: few; cdr3_nt: TGTGCCAGCTCACCAGAGTTCCGAGCGTCCTACAATGAGCAGTTCTTC; cdr3_aa: CASSPEFRASYNEQFF
j_call: TRBJ2-2; d_call: TRBD2; v_call: TRBV7-3; clone_size: few; cdr3_nt: TGTGCCAGCAGCTTAGGCGGGGGTACCGGGGAGCTGTTTTTT; cdr3_aa: CASSLGGGTGELFF
j_call: TRBJ1-6; d_call: -; v_call: TRBV10-3; clone_size: few; cdr3_nt: TGTGCCATCAGTGAGTCGGCGGACTCTAATTCACCCCTCCACTTT; cdr3_aa: CAISESADSNSPLHF
j_call: TRBJ1-1; d_call: -; v_call: TRBV2; clone_size: -; cdr3_nt: TGTGCCAGCAGTGAGGGACACAACACTGAAGCTTTCTTT; cdr3_aa: CASSEGHNTEAFF
j_call: TRBJ1-6; d_call: -; v_call: TRBV2; clone_size: few; cdr3_nt: TGTGCCAGCAGTGAGCGAGGTGTTGCGGTTTTT; cdr3_aa: CASSERGVAVF
j_call: TRBJ2-2; d_call: -; v_call: TRBV13; clone_size: -; cdr3_nt: TGTGCCAGCAGCTCCCTCGGTGGTTCGGCCGGGGAGCTGTTTTTT; cdr3_aa: CASSSLGGSAGELFF
j_call: TRBJ1-1; d_call: TRBD1; v_call: TRBV29-1; clone_size: once; cdr3_nt: TGCAGCGTTGAGGGACAGGTGAACACTGAAGCTTTCTTT; cdr3_aa: CSVEGQVNTEAFF
j_call: TRBJ2-2; d_call: -; v_call: TRBV7-9; clone_size: -; cdr3_nt: TGTTCCAGCAGCCCGTACACCGGGGAGCTGTTTTTT; cdr3_aa: CSSSPYTGELFF
j_call: TRBJ2-2; d_call: -; v_call: TRBV10-3; clone_size: -; cdr3_nt: TGTGCCATCAGGAGAGGGGGAGGGACCGGGGAGCTGTTTTTT; cdr3_aa: CAIRRGGGTGELFF
j_call: TRBJ1-5; d_call: TRBD1; v_call: TRBV6-6; clone_size: -; cdr3_nt: TGTGCCAGCAGTTACAGTGGGGACAGGGCAAATCAGCCCCAGCATTTT; cdr3_aa: CASSYSGDRANQPQHF
j_call: TRBJ1-3; d_call: -; v_call: TRBV7-3; clone_size: few; cdr3_nt: TGTGCCAGCAGCTTATCGGGACACTCTGGAAACACCATATATTTT; cdr3_aa: CASSLSGHSGNTIYF
j_call: TRBJ2-6; d_call: -; v_call: TRBV5-4; clone_size: -; cdr3_nt: TGTGCCAGCAATTTCGAGGCTCCCTCTGGGGCCAACGTCCTGACTTTC; cdr3_aa: CASNFEAPSGANVLTF
j_call: TRBJ1-1; d_call: TRBD1; v_call: TRBV2; clone_size: once; cdr3_nt: TGTGCCAGCAGCGCGGGACAGGGGTCGAACACTGAAGCTTTCTTT; cdr3_aa: CASSAGQGSNTEAFF
j_call: TRBJ1-2; d_call: -; v_call: TRBV5-1; clone_size: -; cdr3_nt: TGCGCCAGCAGCCCCCCGGACAGAAACTATGGCTACACCTTC; cdr3_aa: CASSPPDRNYGYTF
j_call: TRBJ1-2; d_call: TRBD1; v_call: TRBV9; clone_size: -; cdr3_nt: TGTGCCAGCAGCGTCCTCCCCGGACAGGTAGAGGATGGCTACACCTTC; cdr3_aa: CASSVLPGQVEDGYTF
j_call: TRBJ1-6; d_call: -; v_call: TRBV19; clone_size: few; cdr3_nt: TGTGCCAGTAGTATAGGCGGGAGCTCCTATAATTCACCCCTCCACTTT; cdr3_aa: CASSIGGSSYNSPLHF
j_call: TRBJ2-5; d_call: -; v_call: TRBV4-2; clone_size: -; cdr3_nt: TGTGCCAGCAGCTCAGAGGCGTTTGAGACCCAGTACTTC; cdr3_aa: CASSSEAFETQYF
j_call: TRBJ1-2; d_call: -; v_call: TRBV19; clone_size: -; cdr3_nt: TGTGCCAGTAGTATCCCCAGGCACCGCTGGGGCTACACCTTC; cdr3_aa: CASSIPRHRWGYTF
j_call: TRBJ2-7; d_call: -; v_call: TRBV6-6; clone_size: -; cdr3_nt: TGTGCCAGCAGTTTCCAACAGGCGGAGCAGTACTTC; cdr3_aa: CASSFQQAEQYF
j_call: TRBJ1-5; d_call: -; v_call: TRBV19; clone_size: -; cdr3_nt: TGTGCCAGTAGATACGCGGATTTGAGGAATCAGCCCCAGCATTTT; cdr3_aa: CASRYADLRNQPQHF
j_call: TRBJ2-7; d_call: TRBD1; v_call: TRBV11-2; clone_size: -; cdr3_nt: TGTGCCAGCAGCGCGTTTGGGGGACAGGGATCGGGCGAGCAGTACTTC; cdr3_aa: CASSAFGGQGSGEQYF
j_call: TRBJ1-1; d_call: -; v_call: TRBV19; clone_size: -; cdr3_nt: TGTGCCAGTATTTCGACAGTTCGCACTGAAGCTTTCTTT; cdr3_aa: CASISTVRTEAFF
j_call: TRBJ2-2; d_call: -; v_call: TRBV27; clone_size: few; cdr3_nt: TGTGCCAGCAGAAACCCTGCGGGGAACACCGGGGAGCTGTTTTTT; cdr3_aa: CASRNPAGNTGELFF
j_call: TRBJ2-7; d_call: TRBD1; v_call: TRBV7-8; clone_size: -; cdr3_nt: TGTGCCAGCAGCCCGGGACAGGGGGCTTCCGAGCAGTACTTC; cdr3_aa: CASSPGQGASEQYF
j_call: TRBJ2-5; d_call: TRBD2; v_call: TRBV7-2; clone_size: -; cdr3_nt: TGTGCCAGCAGCTCCACTAGCGGGGGGAATCAAGAGACCCAGTACTTC; cdr3_aa: CASSSTSGGNQETQYF
j_call: TRBJ1-3; d_call: -; v_call: TRBV7-3; clone_size: -; cdr3_nt: TGTGCCAGCAGCCGACGACAGGCGGGGGACACCATATATTTT; cdr3_aa: CASSRRQAGDTIYF
j_call: TRBJ1-5; d_call: -; v_call: TRBV27; clone_size: few; cdr3_nt: TGTGCCACCCGGAACAGGGCAGCCACTCAGCCCCAGCATTTT; cdr3_aa: CATRNRAATQPQHF
j_call: TRBJ1-2; d_call: TRBD1; v_call: TRBV9; clone_size: -; cdr3_nt: TGTGCCAGCAGCGGCCAGGGGACAGCTTATGGCTACACCTTC; cdr3_aa: CASSGQGTAYGYTF
j_call: TRBJ1-6; d_call: TRBD1; v_call: TRBV7-3; clone_size: -; cdr3_nt: TGTGCCAGCAGCTCGGGACAGATAAATTCACCCCTCCACTTT; cdr3_aa: CASSSGQINSPLHF
j_call: TRBJ1-1; d_call: -; v_call: TRBV2; clone_size: few; cdr3_nt: TGTGCCAGCAGTGAGGGGGGGAAGGCTTTCTTT; cdr3_aa: CASSEGGKAFF